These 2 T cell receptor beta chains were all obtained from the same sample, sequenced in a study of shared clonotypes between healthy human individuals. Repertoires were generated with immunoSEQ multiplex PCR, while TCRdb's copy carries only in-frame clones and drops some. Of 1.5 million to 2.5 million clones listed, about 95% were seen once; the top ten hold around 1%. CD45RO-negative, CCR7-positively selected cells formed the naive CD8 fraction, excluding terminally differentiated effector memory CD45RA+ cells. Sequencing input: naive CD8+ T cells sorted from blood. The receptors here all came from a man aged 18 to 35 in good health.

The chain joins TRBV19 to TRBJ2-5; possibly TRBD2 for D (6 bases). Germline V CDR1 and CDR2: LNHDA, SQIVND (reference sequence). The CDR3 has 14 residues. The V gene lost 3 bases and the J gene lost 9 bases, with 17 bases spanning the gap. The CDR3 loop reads CASSMNWAGTAQYF. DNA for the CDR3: TGTGCCAGTAGTATGAATTGGGCGGGGACGGCCCAGTACTTC.

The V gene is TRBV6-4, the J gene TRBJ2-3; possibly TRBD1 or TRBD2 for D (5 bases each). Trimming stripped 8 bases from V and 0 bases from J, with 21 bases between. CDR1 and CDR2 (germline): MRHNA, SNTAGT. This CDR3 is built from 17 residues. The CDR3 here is CASHPLGETESTDTQYF. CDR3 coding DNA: TGTGCCAGCCATCCGTTAGGGGAGACAGAAAGCACAGATACGCAGTATTTT.